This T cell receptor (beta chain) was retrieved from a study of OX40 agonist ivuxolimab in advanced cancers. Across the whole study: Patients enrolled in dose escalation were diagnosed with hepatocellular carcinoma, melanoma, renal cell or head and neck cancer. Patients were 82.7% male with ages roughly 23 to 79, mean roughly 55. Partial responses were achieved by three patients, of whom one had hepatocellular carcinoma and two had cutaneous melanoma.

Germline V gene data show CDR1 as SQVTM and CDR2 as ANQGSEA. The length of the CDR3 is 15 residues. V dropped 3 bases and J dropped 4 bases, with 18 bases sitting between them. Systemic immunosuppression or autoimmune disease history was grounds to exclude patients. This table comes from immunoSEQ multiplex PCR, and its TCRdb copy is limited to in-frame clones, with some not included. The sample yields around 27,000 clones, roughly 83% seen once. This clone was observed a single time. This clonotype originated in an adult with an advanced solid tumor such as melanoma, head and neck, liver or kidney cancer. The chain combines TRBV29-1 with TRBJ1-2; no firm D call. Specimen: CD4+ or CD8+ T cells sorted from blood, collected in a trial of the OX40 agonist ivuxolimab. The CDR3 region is CSVERPGQQIYGYTF. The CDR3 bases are TGCAGCGTTGAGAGACCGGGTCAGCAAATCTATGGCTACACCTTC.